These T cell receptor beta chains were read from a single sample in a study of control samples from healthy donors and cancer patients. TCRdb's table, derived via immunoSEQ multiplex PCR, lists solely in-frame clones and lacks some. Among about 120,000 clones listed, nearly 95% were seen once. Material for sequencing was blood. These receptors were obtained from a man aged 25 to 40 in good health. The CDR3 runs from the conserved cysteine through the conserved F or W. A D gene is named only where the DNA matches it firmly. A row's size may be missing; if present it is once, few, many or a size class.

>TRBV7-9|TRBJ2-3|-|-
TGTGTTGTTACAGATACGCAGTATTTT
CVVTDTQYF
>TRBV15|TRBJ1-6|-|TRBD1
TGTGCCACCAGCAGTGACAGGGGCAACTATTCACCCCTCCACTTT
CATSSDRGNYSPLHF
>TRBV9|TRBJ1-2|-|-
TGTGCCAGCAGCGTAGGCGAAGATACCAACTATGGCTACACCTTC
CASSVGEDTNYGYTF
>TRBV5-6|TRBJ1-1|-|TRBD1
TGTGCCAGCAGCGTGGGGACAGGGTGGAACACTGAAGCTTTCTTT
CASSVGTGWNTEAFF
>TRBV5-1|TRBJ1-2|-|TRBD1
TGCGCCAGCAGCTTGGGGACAGGGAGCGGCTACACCTTC
CASSLGTGSGYTF
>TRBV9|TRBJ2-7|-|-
TGTGCCAGCAGCGTAGCCCCCGGGGGCGTGGATGAGCAGTACTTC
CASSVAPGGVDEQYF
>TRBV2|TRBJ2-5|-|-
TGTGCCAGCAGCAGCTTTGGGGAGACCCAGTACTTC
CASSSFGETQYF
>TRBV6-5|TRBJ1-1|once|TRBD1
TGTGCCAGCAGTTCCATCCTACAGGGGGCCGGTGAAGCTTTCTTT
CASSSILQGAGEAFF
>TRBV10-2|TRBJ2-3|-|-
TGCGCCAGCAGAATGGGCCCGGGGACAGATACGCAGTATTTT
CASRMGPGTDTQYF
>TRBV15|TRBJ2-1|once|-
TGTGCCACCAGCAGCGAATTCAATGAGCAGTTCTTC
CATSSEFNEQFF
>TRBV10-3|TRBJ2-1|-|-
TGTGCCATCAACAGAGACGGTGCGGGGAGTTACAATGAGCAGTTCTTC
CAINRDGAGSYNEQFF
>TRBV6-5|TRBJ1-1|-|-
TGTGCCAGCAGCACCCAATGGGGGGCGAGCACTGAAGCTTTCTTT
CASSTQWGASTEAFF
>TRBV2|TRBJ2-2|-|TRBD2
TGTGCCAGCAGTCGGGGGGAGGGCACCACCGGGGAGCTGTTTTTT
CASSRGEGTTGELFF
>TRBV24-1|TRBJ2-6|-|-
TGTGCCACCAGTGATCCTGGAACAGGGTCCGGGGGGGCCAACGTCCTGACTTTC
CATSDPGTGSGGANVLTF
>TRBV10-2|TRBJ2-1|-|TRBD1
TGCGCCAGCAGGGCCGGGACAGGGAGTGGGAATGAGCAGTTCTTC
CASRAGTGSGNEQFF
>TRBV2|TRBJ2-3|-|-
TGTGCCAGCAGCCCCGGGTCGGGGCCGTCAGATACGCAGTATTTT
CASSPGSGPSDTQYF
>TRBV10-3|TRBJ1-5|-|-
TGTGCCATCAGTGAGATCGACAGTCCCCAGCATTTT
CAISEIDSPQHF
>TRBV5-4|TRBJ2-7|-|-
TGTGCCAGCAGCCCTAGGGGAGGTTCAAGCTCCTACGAGCAGTACTTC
CASSPRGGSSSYEQYF
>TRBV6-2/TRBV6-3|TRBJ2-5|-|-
TGTGCCAGCAGTTACTCTCCGGCGGAAGAGACCCAGTACTTC
CASSYSPAEETQYF
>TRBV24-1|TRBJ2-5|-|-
TGTGCCACCAGTGACCCACAAGAGACCCAGTACTTC
CATSDPQETQYF
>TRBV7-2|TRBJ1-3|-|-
TGTGCCAGCAGGGGGGGATCCGGGCCCTTCGGAAACACCATATATTTT
CASRGGSGPFGNTIYF
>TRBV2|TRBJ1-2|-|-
TGTGCCCAAAGGATTCCGGAGGGAGCTAATGGCTACACCTTC
CAQRIPEGANGYTF
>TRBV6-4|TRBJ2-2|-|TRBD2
TGTGCCAGCAGCGACCAGGGACTAGCGGTGCCCGGGGAGCTGTTTTTT
CASSDQGLAVPGELFF
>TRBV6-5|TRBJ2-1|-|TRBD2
TGTGCCAGCAGTTTTGGGACTACCTACTACAATGAGCAGTTCTTC
CASSFGTTYYNEQFF
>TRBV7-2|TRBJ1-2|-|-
TGTGCCAGCAGCGAGTATCTGACCAACTATGGCTACACCTTC
CASSEYLTNYGYTF
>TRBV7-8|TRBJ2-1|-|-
TGTGCCAGCACCCTAAGTGGGGTAAGCTCCTACAATGAGCAGTTCTTC
CASTLSGVSSYNEQFF
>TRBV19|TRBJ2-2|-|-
TGTGCCAGTAATTGGAAAGACCGGGGCCTTCTTGGGGGGGAGCTGTTTTTT
CASNWKDRGLLGGELFF
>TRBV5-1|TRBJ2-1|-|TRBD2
TGCGCCAGCAGCCCCCCCGCGGGGGGGCAGTTCTTC
CASSPPAGGQFF
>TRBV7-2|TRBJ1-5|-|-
TGTGCCAGCAGCTTAGTACCGACAGTTCAGCCCCAGCATTTT
CASSLVPTVQPQHF
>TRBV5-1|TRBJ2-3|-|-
TGCGCCAGCAGCTTGAGAGGGATGGGCACAGATACGCAGTATTTT
CASSLRGMGTDTQYF
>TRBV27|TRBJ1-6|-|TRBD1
TGTGCCAGCAATGTCGCAGGGGGCGAAGGGGATTCACCCCTCCACTTT
CASNVAGGEGDSPLHF
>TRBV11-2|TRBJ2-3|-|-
TGTGCCAGCGGCACTTTTCGGGGGCGAGGCACAGATACGCAGTATTTT
CASGTFRGRGTDTQYF
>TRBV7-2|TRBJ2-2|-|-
TGTGCCAGCAGCTTAGCGGCTAACACCGGGGAGCTGTTTTTT
CASSLAANTGELFF
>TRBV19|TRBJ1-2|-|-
TGTGCCAGTAGTGCCGTAGGGCCAATACGGCAGGGCAATCGTGGCTACACCTTC
CASSAVGPIRQGNRGYTF
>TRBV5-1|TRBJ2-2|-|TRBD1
TGCGCCAGCAGCTTAAGGACAGGGAACACCGGGGAGCTGTTTTTT
CASSLRTGNTGELFF
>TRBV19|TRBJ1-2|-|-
TGTGCCAGTAGTGTCGACATCTCCTGGGACTATGGCTACACCTTC
CASSVDISWDYGYTF
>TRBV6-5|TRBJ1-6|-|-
TGTGCCAGCAGCCGGGGGTTCGATTCACCCCTCCACTTT
CASSRGFDSPLHF
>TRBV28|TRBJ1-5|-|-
TGTGCCAGCAGTTACAGGGAAGGGAATCAGCCCCAGCATTTT
CASSYREGNQPQHF
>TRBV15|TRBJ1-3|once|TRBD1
TGTGCCACCCAACAGGGGGACGGTTCCACCATATATTTT
CATQQGDGSTIYF
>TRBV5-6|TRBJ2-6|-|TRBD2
TGTGCCAGCAGCTTGGGCCGGGGGGGCCTATCTCGGGCCAACGTCCTGACTTTC
CASSLGRGGLSRANVLTF
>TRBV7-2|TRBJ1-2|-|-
TGTGCCAGCAGCTCCCGGCTCGGGGAACATGGCTACACCTTC
CASSSRLGEHGYTF
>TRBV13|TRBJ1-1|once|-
TGTGCCAGCAGCTCCAACCCGGGCACTGAAGCTTTCTTT
CASSSNPGTEAFF
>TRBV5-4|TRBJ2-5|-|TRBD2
TGTGCCAGCAGCCTAGGGACTAGCCTAGAGACCCAGTACTTC
CASSLGTSLETQYF
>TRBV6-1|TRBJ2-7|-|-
TGTGCCAGCAGTGAAGTTGAGACGGAAGCCTACGAGCAGTACTTC
CASSEVETEAYEQYF